This TCR beta chain is from a study of graft-versus-host responses after intestinal transplantation. Study overall: Among the recipients, all got anti-thymocyte globulin induction and then tacrolimus and steroids for around 3 years.

Data came from immunoSEQ multiplex PCR; TCRdb stores just in-frame clones and leaves some out. Here the sample spans roughly 90,000 clones, roughly nine tenths being singletons. V gave up 6 bases and J gave up 3 bases; unmatched junction bases: 6. The CDR3 extends over 15 amino acids. CDR1 and CDR2 from the germline V gene are MDHEN and SYDVKM. As for this clone: No antigen is known for it.

The chain links TRBV28 to TRBJ1-5; TRBD1 aligns across 9 bases. The source is a human donor who was the organ donor for an intestinal transplant. Material: unstimulated CD4+ T cells sorted from spleen or lymph node cells, obtained before transplant. CDR3 bases: TGTGCCAGCAGACCTACAGGGGGCTACAATCAGCCCCAGCATTTT. This sequence encodes CASRPTGGYNQPQHF.